The entry that follows covers one TCR beta chain sequence. What it binds is not known. The data originate from a study of T cell responses to AZD1222 COVID-19 vaccine. This CDR3 has 13 residues. V was trimmed by 5 bases and J by 8 bases, leaving 12 bases between them. Germline lookup yields CDR1 SEHNR and CDR2 FQNEAQ (reference sequence). Assay used: immunoSEQ multiplex PCR; TCRdb lists only in-frame clones, some missing. The table shows 150,000 to 200,000 clones, with more than 75% occurring only once. Whole-study findings and limits: Reports indicate that nearly half of spike-specific TCRs are directed at unmutated variant regions.

J is TRBJ1-4 and V is TRBV7-9; no firm D call. The sequences come from peripheral blood, collected on day 0 of MenACWY control vaccination. The clonotype comes from an adult in good health. For the CDR3, the DNA is TGTGCCAGCAGCCTCTCGGGCTACGAAAAACTGTTTTTT. Translating gives CASSLSGYEKLFF.